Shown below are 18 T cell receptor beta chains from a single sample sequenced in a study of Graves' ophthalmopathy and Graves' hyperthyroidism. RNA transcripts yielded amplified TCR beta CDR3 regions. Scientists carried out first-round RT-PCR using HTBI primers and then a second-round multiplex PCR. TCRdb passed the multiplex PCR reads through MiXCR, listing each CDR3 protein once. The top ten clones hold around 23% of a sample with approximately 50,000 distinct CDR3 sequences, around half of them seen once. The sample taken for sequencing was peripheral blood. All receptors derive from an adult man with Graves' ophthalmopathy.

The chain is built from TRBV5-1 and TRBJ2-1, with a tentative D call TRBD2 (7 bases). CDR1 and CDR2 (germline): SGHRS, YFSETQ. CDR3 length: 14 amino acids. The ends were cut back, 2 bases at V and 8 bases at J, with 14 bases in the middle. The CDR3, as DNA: TGCGCCAGCAGCTTCGATACAGGGAGGGATGAGCAGTTCTTC. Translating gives CASSFDTGRDEQFF.

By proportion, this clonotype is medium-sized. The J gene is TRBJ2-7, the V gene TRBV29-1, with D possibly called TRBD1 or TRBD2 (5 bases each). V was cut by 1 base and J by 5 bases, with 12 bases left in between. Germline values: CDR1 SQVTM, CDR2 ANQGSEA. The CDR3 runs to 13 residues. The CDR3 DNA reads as TGCAGCGTTGAAGGATCCCGGGGCGACGAGCAGTACTTC. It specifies CSVEGSRGDEQYF.

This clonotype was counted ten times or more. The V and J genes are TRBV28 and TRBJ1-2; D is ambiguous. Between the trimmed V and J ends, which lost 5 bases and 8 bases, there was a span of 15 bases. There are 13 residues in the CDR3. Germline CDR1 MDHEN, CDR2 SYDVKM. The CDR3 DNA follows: TGTGCCAGCAGTGACGATCCCCCGCCCGGCTACACCTTC. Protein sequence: CASSDDPPPGYTF.

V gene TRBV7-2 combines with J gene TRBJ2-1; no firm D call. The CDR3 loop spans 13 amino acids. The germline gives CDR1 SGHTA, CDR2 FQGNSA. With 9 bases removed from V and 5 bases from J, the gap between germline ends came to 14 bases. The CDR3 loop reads CASSMTRDNEQFF. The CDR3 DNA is TGTGCCAGTAGTATGACCCGGGACAATGAGCAGTTCTTC.

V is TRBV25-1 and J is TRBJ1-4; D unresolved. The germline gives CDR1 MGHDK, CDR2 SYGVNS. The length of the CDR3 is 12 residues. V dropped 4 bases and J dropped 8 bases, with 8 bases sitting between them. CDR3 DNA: TGTGCCAGCAGTGGGAGAGGGGAAAAACTGTTTTTT. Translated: CASSGRGEKLFF.

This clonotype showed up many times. CDR3: CASSLAGGSTDTQYF. The CDR3 bases are TGTGCCAGCAGTCTAGCGGGGGGGAGCACAGATACGCAGTATTTT. The genes are TRBV6-5 and TRBJ2-3; 12 bases line up with TRBD2. Per germline, CDR1 MNHEY and CDR2 SVGAGI. The CDR3 loop spans 15 amino acids. Germline trimming cut 5 bases from V and 0 bases from J; bases unmatched to any gene: 0.

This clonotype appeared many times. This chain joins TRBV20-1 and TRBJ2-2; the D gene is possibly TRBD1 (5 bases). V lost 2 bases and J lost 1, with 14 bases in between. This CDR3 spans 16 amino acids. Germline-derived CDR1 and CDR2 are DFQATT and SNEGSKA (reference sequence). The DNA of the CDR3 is TGCAGTGCTAGACCCTGGGGCGGTGTGAACACCGGGGAGCTGTTTTTT. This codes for CSARPWGGVNTGELFF.

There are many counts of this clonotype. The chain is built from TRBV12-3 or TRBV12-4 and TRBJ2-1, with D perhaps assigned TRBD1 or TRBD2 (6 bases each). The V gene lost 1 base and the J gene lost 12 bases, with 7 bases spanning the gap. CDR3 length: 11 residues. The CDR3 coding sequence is TGTGCCAGCAGTTTAGAGGGGGGGCAGTTCTTC. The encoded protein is CASSLEGGQFF.

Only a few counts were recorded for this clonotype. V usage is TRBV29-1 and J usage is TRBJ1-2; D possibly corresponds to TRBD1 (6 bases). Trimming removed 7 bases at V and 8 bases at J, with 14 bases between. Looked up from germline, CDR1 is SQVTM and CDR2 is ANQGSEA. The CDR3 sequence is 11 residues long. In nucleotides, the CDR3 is TGCAGCGCCGAACAGGGACACGGCTACACCTTC. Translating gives CSAEQGHGYTF. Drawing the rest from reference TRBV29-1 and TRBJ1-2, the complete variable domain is SAVISQKPSRDICQRGTSLTIQCQVDSQVTMMFWYRQQPGQSLTLIATANQGSEATYESGFVIDKFPISRPNLTFSTLTVSNMSPEDSSIYLCSAEQGHGYTFGSGTRLTVV.

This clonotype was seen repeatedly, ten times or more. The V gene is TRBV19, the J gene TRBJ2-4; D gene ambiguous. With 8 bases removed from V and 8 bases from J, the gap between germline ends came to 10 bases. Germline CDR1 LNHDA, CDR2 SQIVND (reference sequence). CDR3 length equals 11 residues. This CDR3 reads CASLGSYIQYF. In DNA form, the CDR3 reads TGTGCCAGTTTAGGAAGTTACATTCAGTACTTC.

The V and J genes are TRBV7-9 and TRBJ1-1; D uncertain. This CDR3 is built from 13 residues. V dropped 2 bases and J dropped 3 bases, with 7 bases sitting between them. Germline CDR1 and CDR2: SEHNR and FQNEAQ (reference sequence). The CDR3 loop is CASSLYQDTEAFF. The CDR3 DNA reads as TGTGCCAGCAGCTTATATCAGGACACTGAAGCTTTCTTT.

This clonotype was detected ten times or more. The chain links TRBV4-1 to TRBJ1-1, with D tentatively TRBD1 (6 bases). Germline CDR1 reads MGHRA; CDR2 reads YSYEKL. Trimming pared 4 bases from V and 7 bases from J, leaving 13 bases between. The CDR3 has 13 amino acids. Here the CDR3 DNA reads TGCGCCAGCAGCCTCAGGGGTGGGGGTGAAGCTTTCTTT. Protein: CASSLRGGGEAFF.

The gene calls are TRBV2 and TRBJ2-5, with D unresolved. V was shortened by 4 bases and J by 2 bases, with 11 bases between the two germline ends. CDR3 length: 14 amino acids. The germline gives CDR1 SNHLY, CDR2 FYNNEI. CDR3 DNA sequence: TGTGCCAGCAGTGGAAATCTAGGACAAGAGACCCAGTACTTC. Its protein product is CASSGNLGQETQYF.

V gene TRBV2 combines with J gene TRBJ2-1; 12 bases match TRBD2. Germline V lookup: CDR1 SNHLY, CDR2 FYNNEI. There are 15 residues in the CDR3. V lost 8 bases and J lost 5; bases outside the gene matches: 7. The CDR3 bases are TGTGCCAGCCGAACCCTAGCGGGAGGGGACAATGAGCAGTTCTTC. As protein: CASRTLAGGDNEQFF.

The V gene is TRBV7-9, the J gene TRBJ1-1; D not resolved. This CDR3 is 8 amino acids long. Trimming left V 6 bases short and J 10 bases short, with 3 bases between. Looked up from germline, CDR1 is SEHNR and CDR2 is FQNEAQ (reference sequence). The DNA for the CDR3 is TGTGCCAGCAGTCTAGCTTTCTTT. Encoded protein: CASSLAFF.

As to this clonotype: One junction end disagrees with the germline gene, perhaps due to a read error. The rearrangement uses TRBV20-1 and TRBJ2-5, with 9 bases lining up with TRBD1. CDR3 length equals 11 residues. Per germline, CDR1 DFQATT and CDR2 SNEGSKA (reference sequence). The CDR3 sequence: CSARTRDRVAF. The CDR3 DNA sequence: TGCAGTGCTAGGACTCGGGACAGGGTTGCCTTC.

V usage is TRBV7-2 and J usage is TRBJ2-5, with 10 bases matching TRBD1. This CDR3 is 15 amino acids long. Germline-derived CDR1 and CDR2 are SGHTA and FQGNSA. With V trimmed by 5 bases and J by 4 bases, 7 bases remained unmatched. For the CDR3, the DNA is TGTGCCAGCAGCATCGGGACAGGGGACCCAGAGACCCAGTACTTC. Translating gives CASSIGTGDPETQYF. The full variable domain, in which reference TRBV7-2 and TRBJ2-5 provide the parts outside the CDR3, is GAGVSQSPSNKVTEKGKDVELRCDPISGHTALYWYRQSLGQGLEFLIYFQGNSAPDKSGLPSDRFSAERTGGSVSTLTIQRTQQEDSAVYLCASSIGTGDPETQYFGPGTRLLVL.

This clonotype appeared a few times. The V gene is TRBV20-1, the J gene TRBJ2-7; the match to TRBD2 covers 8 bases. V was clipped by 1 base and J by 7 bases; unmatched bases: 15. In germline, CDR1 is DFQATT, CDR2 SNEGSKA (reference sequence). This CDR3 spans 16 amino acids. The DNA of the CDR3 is TGCAGTGCTAGAGGTCATACTAGCGGAAACACCGGGGAGCAGTACTTC. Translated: CSARGHTSGNTGEQYF.